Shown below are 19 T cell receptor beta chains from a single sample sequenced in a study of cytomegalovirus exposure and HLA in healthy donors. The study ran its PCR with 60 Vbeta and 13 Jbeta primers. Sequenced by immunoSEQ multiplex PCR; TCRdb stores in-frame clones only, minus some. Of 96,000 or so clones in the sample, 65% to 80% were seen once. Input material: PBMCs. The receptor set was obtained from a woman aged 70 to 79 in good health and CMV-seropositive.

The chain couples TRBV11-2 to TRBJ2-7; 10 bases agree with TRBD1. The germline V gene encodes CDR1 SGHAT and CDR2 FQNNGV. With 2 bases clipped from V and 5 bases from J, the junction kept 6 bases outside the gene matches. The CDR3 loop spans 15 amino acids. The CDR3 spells CASSLPRTGGNEQYF. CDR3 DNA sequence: TGTGCCAGCAGCTTACCCCGGACAGGGGGAAACGAGCAGTACTTC.

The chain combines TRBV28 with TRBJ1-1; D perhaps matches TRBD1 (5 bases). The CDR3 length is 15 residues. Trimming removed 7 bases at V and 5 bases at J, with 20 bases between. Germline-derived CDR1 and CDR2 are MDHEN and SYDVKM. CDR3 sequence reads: CASILSGGKWTEAFF. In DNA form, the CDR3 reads TGTGCCAGCATCCTTTCGGGGGGGAAGTGGACTGAAGCTTTCTTT.

In DNA, the CDR3 is TGTGCCAGCAGAGGAGAGGAGGGGGAGCAGTACTTC. Protein sequence: CASRGEEGEQYF. J is TRBJ2-7 and V is TRBV7-2, with D perhaps TRBD2 (6 bases). CDR1 is SGHTA, CDR2 FQGNSA, per germline. The CDR3 is 12 residues long. V was cut by 6 bases and J by 7 bases, with 13 bases left in between.

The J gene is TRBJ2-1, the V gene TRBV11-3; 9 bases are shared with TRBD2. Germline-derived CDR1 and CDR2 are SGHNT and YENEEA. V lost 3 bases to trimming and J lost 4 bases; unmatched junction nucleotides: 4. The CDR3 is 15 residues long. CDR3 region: CASSLGRGGYNEQFF. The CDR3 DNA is TGTGCCAGCAGCTTGGGGCGGGGGGGTTACAATGAGCAGTTCTTC.

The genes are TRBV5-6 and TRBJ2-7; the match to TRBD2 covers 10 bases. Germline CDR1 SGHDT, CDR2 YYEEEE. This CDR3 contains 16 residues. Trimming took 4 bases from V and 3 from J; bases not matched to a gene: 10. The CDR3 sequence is CASSLGLAEIFYEQYF. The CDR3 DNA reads TGTGCCAGCAGCCTAGGACTAGCGGAAATCTTCTACGAGCAGTACTTC.

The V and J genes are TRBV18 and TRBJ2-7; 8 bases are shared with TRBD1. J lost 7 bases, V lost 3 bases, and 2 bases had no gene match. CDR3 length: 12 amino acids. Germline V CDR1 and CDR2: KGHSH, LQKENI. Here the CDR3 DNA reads TGTGCCAGCTCACCGACAGGGGTTGAGCAGTACTTC. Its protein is CASSPTGVEQYF.

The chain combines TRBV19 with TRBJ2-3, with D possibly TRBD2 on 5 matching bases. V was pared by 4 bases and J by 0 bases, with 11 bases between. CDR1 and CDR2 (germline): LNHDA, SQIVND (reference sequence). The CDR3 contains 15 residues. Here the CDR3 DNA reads TGTGCCAGTAGTAGGCTGAGGGTTAGCACAGATACGCAGTATTTT. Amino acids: CASSRLRVSTDTQYF.

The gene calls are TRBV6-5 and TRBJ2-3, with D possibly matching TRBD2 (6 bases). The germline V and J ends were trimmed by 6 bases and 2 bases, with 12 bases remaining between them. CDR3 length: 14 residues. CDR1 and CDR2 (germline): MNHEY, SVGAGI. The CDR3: CASSRRGSTDTQYF. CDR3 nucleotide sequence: TGTGCCAGCAGCCGGAGGGGATCCACAGATACGCAGTATTTT.

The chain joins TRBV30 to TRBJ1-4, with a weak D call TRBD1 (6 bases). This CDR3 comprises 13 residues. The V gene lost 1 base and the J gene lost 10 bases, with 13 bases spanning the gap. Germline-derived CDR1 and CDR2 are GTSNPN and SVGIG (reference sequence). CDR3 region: CAWSGVEGGKLFF. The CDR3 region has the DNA TGTGCCTGGAGTGGTGTCGAAGGGGGAAAACTGTTTTTT.

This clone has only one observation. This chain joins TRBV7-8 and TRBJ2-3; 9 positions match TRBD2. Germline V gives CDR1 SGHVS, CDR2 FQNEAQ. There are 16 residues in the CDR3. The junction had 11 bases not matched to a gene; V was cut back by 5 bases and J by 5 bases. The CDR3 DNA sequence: TGTGCCAGCAGCGCCGACGGGCGGGGGGGGCAAGATACGCAGTATTTT. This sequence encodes CASSADGRGGQDTQYF. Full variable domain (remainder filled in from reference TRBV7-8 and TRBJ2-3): GAGVSQSPRYKVAKRGQDVALRCDPISGHVSLFWYQQALGQGPEFLTYFQNEAQLDKSGLPSDRFFAERPEGSVSTLKIQRTQQEDSAVYLCASSADGRGGQDTQYFGPGTRLTVL.

The CDR3 loop reads CASSPGTRGEQFF. CDR3 DNA: TGTGCCAGCAGTCCCGGGACTAGGGGTGAGCAGTTCTTC. This chain uses TRBV6-6 with TRBJ2-1; TRBD2 agrees at 8 bases. The CDR3 consists of 13 residues. Germline loops: CDR1 MNHNY, CDR2 SVGAGI (reference sequence). The junction had 6 bases not matched to a gene; V was cut back by 5 bases and J by 9 bases.

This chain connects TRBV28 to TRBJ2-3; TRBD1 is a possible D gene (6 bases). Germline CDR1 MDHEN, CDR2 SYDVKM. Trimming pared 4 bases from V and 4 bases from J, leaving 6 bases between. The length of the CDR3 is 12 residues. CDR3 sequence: CASSSGADTQYF. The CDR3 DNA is TGTGCCAGCAGTTCAGGGGCAGATACGCAGTATTTT.

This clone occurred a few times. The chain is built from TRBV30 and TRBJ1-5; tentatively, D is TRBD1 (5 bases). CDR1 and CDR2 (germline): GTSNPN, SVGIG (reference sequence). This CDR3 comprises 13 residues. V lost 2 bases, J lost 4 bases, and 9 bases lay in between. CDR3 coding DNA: TGTGCCTGGAGTCCGGGGGAGAATCAGCCCCAGCATTTT. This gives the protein CAWSPGENQPQHF.

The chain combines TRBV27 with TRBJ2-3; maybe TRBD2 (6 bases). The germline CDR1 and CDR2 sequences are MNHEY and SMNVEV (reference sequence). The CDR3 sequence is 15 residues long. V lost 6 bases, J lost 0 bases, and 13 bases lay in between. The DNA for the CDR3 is TGTGCCAGCAGCAGATTGAGCGGGAGCACAGATACGCAGTATTTT. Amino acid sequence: CASSRLSGSTDTQYF.

CDR3 in DNA: TGTGCCAGCAGTAGACAGGGGACGAGCACAGATACGCAGTATTTT. Its protein is CASSRQGTSTDTQYF. The chain carries TRBV6-5 and TRBJ2-3, with 8 bases identical to TRBD1. Germline trimming cut 5 bases from V and 0 bases from J; bases unmatched to any gene: 4. Looked up from germline, CDR1 is MNHEY and CDR2 is SVGAGI. The CDR3 loop spans 15 amino acids.

The CDR3 is CASREREPGEQYF. The CDR3 DNA is TGCGCCAGCAGGGAGAGAGAGCCTGGGGAGCAGTACTTC. This chain uses TRBV5-1 with TRBJ2-7; D is uncertain. V gave up 5 bases and J gave up 7 bases, with 16 bases separating them. Per the germline V gene, CDR1 is SGHRS and CDR2 is YFSETQ. The CDR3 contains 13 residues.

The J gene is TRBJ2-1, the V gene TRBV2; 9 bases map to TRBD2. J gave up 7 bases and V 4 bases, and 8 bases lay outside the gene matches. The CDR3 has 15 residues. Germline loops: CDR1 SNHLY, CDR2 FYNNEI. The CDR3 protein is CASSGGRGGLNEQFF. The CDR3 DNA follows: TGTGCCAGCAGTGGGGGGCGGGGGGGCCTGAATGAGCAGTTCTTC.

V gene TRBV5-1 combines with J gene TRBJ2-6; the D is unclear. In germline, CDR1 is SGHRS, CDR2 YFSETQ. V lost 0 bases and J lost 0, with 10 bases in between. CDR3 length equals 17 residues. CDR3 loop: CASSLEQSFSGANVLTF. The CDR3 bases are TGCGCCAGCAGCTTGGAACAGTCTTTCTCTGGGGCCAACGTCCTGACTTTC.

The chain's CDR3 is CASRDRVGSEKLFF. Here the CDR3 DNA reads TGTGCCAGCAGGGACAGGGTGGGAAGTGAAAAACTGTTTTTT. J is TRBJ1-4 and V is TRBV27; TRBD1 matches 8 bases. CDR3 length: 14 residues. V shed 6 bases, J shed 7 bases, and the junction held 7 bases outside the gene matches. Germline V CDR1 and CDR2: MNHEY, SMNVEV (reference sequence).